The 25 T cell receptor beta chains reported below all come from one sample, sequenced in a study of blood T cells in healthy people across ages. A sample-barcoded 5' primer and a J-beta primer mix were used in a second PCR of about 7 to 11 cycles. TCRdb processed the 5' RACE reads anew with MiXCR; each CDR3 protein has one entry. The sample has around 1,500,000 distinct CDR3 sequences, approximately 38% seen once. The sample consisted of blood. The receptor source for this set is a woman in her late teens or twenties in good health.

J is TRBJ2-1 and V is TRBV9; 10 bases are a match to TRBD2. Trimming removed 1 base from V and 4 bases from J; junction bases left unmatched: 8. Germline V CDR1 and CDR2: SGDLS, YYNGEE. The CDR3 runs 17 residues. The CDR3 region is CASSVRASGGHYNEQFF. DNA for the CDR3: TGTGCCAGCAGCGTAAGGGCTAGCGGGGGCCATTACAATGAGCAGTTCTTC.

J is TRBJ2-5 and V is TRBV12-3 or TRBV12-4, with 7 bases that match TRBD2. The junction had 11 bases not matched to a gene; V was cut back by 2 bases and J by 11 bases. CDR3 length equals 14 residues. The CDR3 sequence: CASSLPIPGGEQYF. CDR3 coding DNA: TGTGCCAGCAGTTTACCCATACCGGGGGGTGAGCAGTACTTC.

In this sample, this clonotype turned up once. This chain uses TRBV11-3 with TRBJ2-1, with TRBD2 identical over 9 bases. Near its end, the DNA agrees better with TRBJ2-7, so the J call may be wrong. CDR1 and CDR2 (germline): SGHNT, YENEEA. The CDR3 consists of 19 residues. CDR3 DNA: TGTGCCAGCAGCTTAGCTATCGGACTAGCGTCCAGCTCCTACAATGAGCAGTACTTC. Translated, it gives CASSLAIGLASSSYNEQYF.

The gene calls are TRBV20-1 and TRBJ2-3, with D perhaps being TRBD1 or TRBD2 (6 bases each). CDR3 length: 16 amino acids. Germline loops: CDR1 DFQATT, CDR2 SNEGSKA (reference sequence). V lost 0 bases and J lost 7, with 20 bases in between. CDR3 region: CSARDTRGAMEYTQYF. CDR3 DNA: TGCAGTGCTAGAGATACGAGGGGGGCAATGGAGTATACGCAGTATTTT.

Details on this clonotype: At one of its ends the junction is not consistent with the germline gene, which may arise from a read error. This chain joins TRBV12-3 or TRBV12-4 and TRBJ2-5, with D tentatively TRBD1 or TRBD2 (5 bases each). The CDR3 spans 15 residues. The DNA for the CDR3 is TGTGCCAGCAGTTTAGCGCAAGGGGCCGGGGAGACCCAGTACTTT. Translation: CASSLAQGAGETQYF.

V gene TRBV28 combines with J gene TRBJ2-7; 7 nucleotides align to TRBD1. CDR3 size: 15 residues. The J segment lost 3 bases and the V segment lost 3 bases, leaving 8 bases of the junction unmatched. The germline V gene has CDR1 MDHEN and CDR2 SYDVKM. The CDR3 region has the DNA TGTGCCAGCAGTTTCCCTGGACAGGCTCTCTACGAGCAGTACTTC. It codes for CASSFPGQALYEQYF.

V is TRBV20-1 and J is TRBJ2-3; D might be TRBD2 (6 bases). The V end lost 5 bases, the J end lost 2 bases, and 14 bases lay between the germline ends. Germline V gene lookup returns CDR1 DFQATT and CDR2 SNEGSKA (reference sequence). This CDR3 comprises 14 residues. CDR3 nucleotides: TGCAGTGCTGGGCCCCAGCGGGTCACAGATACGCAGTATTTT. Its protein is CSAGPQRVTDTQYF.

In nucleotides, the CDR3 is TGTGCCAGCAGTCCCACAGTTACCGACGAGCAGTACTTC. Protein product: CASSPTVTDEQYF. This chain uses TRBV6-1 with TRBJ2-7, with D unclear. Looked up from germline, CDR1 is MNHNS and CDR2 is SASEGT. The CDR3 sequence is 13 residues long. V lost 5 bases and J 5 bases, leaving 13 bases between the germline ends.

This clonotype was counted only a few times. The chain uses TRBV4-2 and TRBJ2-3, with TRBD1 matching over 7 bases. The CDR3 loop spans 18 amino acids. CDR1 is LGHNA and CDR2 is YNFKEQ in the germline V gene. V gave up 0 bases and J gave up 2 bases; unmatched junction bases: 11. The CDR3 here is CASSQDPGTANPTDTQYF. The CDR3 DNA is TGTGCCAGCAGCCAAGACCCAGGGACAGCTAATCCCACAGATACGCAGTATTTT.

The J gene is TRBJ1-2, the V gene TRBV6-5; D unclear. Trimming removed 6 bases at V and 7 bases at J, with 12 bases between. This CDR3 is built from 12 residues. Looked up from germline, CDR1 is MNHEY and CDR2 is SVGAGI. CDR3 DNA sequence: TGTGCCAGCAGAGATGGCCGGGCTGGCTACACCTTC. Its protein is CASRDGRAGYTF.

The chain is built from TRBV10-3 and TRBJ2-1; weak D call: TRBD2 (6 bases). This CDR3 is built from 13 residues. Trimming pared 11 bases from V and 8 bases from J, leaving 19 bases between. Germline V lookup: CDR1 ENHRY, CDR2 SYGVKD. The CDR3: CAVLRGSGYEQFF. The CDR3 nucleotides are TGTGCCGTTCTAAGGGGTAGCGGTTATGAGCAGTTCTTC.

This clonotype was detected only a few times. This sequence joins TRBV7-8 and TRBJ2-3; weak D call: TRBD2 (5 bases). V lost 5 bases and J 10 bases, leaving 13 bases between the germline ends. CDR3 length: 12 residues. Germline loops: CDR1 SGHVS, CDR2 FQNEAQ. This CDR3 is CASSPRSGAQYF. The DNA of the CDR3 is TGTGCCAGCAGCCCCCGGTCCGGGGCGCAGTATTTT.

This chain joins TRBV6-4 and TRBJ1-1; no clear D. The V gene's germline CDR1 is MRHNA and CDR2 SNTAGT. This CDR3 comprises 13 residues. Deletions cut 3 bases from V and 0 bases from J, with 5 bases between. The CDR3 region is CASSEWLNTEAFF. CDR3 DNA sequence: TGTGCCAGCAGTGAGTGGCTGAACACTGAAGCTTTCTTT.

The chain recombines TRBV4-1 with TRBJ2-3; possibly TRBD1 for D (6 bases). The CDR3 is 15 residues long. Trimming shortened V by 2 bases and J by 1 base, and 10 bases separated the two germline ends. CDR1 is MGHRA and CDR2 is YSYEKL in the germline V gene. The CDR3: CASSQTGKGTDTQYF. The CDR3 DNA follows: TGCGCCAGCAGCCAAACAGGGAAGGGCACAGATACGCAGTATTTT.

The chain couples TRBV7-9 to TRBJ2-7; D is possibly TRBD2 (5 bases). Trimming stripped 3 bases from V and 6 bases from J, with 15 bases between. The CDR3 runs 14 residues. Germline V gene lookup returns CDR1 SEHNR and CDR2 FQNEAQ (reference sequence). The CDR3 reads CASSFQFSAVEQYF. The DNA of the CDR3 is TGTGCCAGCAGCTTTCAATTCTCAGCGGTCGAGCAGTACTTC.

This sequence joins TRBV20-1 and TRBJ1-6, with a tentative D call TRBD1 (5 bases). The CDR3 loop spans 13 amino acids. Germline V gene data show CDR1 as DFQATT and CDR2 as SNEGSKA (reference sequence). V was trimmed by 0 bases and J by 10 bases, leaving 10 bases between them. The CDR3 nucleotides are TGCAGTGCTAGAGAAGACAGCGAGTCACCCCTCCACTTT. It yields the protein CSAREDSESPLHF.

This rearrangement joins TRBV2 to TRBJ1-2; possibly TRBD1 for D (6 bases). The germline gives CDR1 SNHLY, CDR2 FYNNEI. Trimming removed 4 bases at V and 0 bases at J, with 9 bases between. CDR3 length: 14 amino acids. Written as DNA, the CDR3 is TGTGCCAGCAGTGCACAGGGATCTAACTATGGCTACACCTTC. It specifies CASSAQGSNYGYTF.

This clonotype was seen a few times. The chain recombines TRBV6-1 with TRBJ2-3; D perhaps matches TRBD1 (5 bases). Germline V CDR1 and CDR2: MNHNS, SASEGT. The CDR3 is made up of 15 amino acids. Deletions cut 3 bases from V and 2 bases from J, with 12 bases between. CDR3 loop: CASSDVGPNTDTQYF. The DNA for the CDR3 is TGTGCCAGCAGTGACGTGGGGCCTAACACAGATACGCAGTATTTT.

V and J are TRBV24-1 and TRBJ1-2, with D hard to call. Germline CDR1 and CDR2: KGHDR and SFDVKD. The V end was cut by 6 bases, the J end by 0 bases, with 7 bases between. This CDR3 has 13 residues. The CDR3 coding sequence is TGTGCCACCAGTCTTGGATCTAACTATGGCTACACCTTC. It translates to CATSLGSNYGYTF.

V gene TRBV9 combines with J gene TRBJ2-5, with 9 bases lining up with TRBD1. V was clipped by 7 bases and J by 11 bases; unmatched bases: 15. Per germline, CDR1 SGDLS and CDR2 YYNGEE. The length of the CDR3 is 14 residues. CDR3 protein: CASDRDRAGNEQYF. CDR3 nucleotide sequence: TGTGCCAGCGACCGGGACAGGGCCGGCAATGAGCAGTACTTC.

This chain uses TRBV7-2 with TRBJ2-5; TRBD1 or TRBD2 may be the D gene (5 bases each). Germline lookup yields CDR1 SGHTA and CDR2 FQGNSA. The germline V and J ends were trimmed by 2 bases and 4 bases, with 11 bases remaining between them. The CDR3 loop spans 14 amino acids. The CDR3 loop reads CASSLSGPPETQYF. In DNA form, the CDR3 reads TGTGCCAGCAGCTTATCGGGACCCCCAGAGACCCAGTACTTC.

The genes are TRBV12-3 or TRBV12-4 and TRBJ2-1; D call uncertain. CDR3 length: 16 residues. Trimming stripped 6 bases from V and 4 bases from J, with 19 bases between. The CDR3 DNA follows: TGTGCCAGCAGCTACACAAAAGAAACCATATACAATGAGCAGTTCTTC. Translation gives CASSYTKETIYNEQFF.

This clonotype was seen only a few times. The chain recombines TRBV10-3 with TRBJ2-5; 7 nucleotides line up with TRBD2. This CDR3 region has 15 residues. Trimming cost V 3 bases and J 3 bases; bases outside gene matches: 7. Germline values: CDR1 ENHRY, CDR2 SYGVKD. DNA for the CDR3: TGTGCCATCAGTGAACCAGCCAGCGGGGAAGAGACCCAGTACTTC. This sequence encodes CAISEPASGEETQYF.

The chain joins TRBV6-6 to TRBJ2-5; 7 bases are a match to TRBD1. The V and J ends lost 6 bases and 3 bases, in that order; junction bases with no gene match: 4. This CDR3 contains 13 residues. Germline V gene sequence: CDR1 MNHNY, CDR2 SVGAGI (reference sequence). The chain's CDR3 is CASRGDREETQYF. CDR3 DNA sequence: TGTGCCAGCAGGGGAGACAGGGAAGAGACCCAGTACTTC.

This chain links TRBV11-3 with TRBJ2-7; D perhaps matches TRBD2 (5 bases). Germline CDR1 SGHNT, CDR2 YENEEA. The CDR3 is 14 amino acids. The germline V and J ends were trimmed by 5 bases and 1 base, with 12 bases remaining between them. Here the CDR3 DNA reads TGTGCCAGCAGCCCCGGACTGGAATCCTACGAGCAGTACTTC. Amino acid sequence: CASSPGLESYEQYF.